A single sample gave rise to the 10 T cell receptor beta chains below, sequenced in a study of blood T cells in healthy people across ages. It was with a sample-barcoded 5' primer and a J-beta primer mix that a second PCR of roughly 7 to 12 cycles was run. TCRdb reprocessed the 5' RACE reads via MiXCR and lists one record per CDR3 protein. The data hold 1.5 million to 2 million distinct CDR3 sequences, with under 30% observed a single time. Sample: blood. The receptor source for this set is a woman under 40 in good health.

This clonotype showed up just a few times. The J gene is TRBJ1-5, the V gene TRBV28; possible D gene TRBD1, 6 bases. V lost 1 base and J 5 bases, leaving 9 bases between the germline ends. Germline CDR1 reads MDHEN; CDR2 reads SYDVKM. The CDR3 consists of 14 residues. The CDR3 region is CASSLLKGDQPQHF. The CDR3 bases are TGTGCCAGCAGTTTATTAAAGGGGGATCAGCCCCAGCATTTT.

The genes are TRBV19 and TRBJ1-2; 7 positions agree with TRBD1. CDR3 size: 15 residues. The V segment lost 4 bases and the J segment 8 bases; nucleotides outside the gene matches: 13. Germline V gives CDR1 LNHDA, CDR2 SQIVND (reference sequence). CDR3 region: CASSTRADRPDGYTF. Here the CDR3 DNA reads TGTGCCAGTAGTACACGCGCGGACAGGCCAGACGGCTACACCTTC.

This clonotype has only a few counts. V is TRBV7-3 and J is TRBJ2-3; 7 nucleotides align to TRBD1. The CDR3 runs 15 residues. V was clipped by 10 bases and J by 3 bases; unmatched bases: 13. Germline CDR1 reads SGHTA; CDR2 reads FQGTGA. DNA for the CDR3: TGTGCCACGGGAAAGACAGGGAGTATGACAGATACGCAGTATTTT. It translates to CATGKTGSMTDTQYF.

About this clonotype: A read error is possible here, since a much larger clone lies one base away. The chain joins TRBV20-1 to TRBJ2-7; no clear D gene. The last part of the DNA fits TRBJ2-1 better; the J call may be wrong. The CDR3 spans 10 residues. CDR1 is DFQATT and CDR2 is SNEGSKA in the germline V gene (reference sequence). In DNA form, the CDR3 reads TGCAGTGCGACCCACTACGAGCAGTTCTTC. Amino acids: CSATHYEQFF.

About this clonotype itself: A much larger clone lies a single base off, so this may be a read error. The gene calls are TRBV29-1 and TRBJ1-2; 9 nucleotides align to TRBD1. Germline lookup yields CDR1 SQVTM and CDR2 ANQGSEA. V lost 3 bases to trimming and J lost 4 bases; unmatched junction nucleotides: 6. The CDR3 consists of 14 residues. Written as DNA, the CDR3 is TGCAGCGTTGAGCCGGGACAGGGAAGCTATGGCTACACCTTC. As protein: CSVEPGQGSYGYTF.

This clonotype turned up a few times. The V gene is TRBV7-2, the J gene TRBJ1-6; perhaps TRBD1 as D (6 bases). The CDR3 contains 14 residues. The V gene lost 4 bases and the J gene lost 10 bases, with 14 bases spanning the gap. CDR1 SGHTA and CDR2 FQGNSA come from the germline V gene. The CDR3 here is CASSSTGSNSPLHF. In DNA form, the CDR3 reads TGTGCCAGCAGCTCGACAGGCTCGAACTCACCCCTCCACTTT.

This clonotype was recorded at least ten times. This chain connects TRBV7-2 to TRBJ2-6; TRBD1 is a possible D gene (6 bases). The length of the CDR3 is 17 residues. V was clipped by 3 bases and J by 0 bases, with 12 bases between them. The germline CDR1 and CDR2 sequences are SGHTA and FQGNSA. The CDR3 bases are TGTGCCAGCAGCTTGCCAAGGGACACCTCTGGGGCCAACGTCCTGACTTTC. Its protein product is CASSLPRDTSGANVLTF.

The CDR3 DNA sequence: TGTGCCAGTAGTATAGGACCGGGACTAGCTTTTGAGCAGTACTTC. This encodes CASSIGPGLAFEQYF. The V gene is TRBV19, the J gene TRBJ2-5; the match to TRBD2 covers 9 bases. The J segment lost 11 bases and the V segment lost 1 base, leaving 11 bases of the junction unmatched. Germline CDR1 reads LNHDA; CDR2 reads SQIVND (reference sequence). This CDR3 is 15 amino acids long. Drawing the rest from reference TRBV19 and TRBJ2-5, the complete variable domain is DGGITQSPKYLFRKEGQNVTLSCEQNLNHDAMYWYRQDPGQGLRLIYYSQIVNDFQKGDIAEGYSVSREKKESFPLTVTSAQKNPTAFYLCASSIGPGLAFEQYFGPGTRLLVL.

This clonotype was observed at least ten times. V gene TRBV6-6 combines with J gene TRBJ2-7; no definite D call. Trimming took 5 bases from V and 6 from J, leaving 20 bases between them. Germline-derived CDR1 and CDR2 are MNHNY and SVGAGI (reference sequence). The CDR3 is made up of 15 amino acids. The chain's CDR3 is CASSRFPVGVGEQYF. The DNA of the CDR3 is TGTGCCAGCAGTCGGTTCCCCGTGGGTGTAGGCGAGCAGTACTTC.

This clonotype was counted many times. The rearrangement uses TRBV28 and TRBJ2-7; no firm D call. Trimming removed 10 bases at V and 7 bases at J, with 5 bases between. This CDR3 has 8 amino acids. The germline V gene encodes CDR1 MDHEN and CDR2 SYDVKM. The CDR3 sequence: CATLEQYF. The CDR3 coding sequence is TGTGCCACCTTGGAGCAGTACTTC.